What follows describes a single T cell receptor beta chain. Its antigen is still unknown. The sample belongs to a study of shared clonotypes between healthy human individuals. None of the donors, who were healthy HIV-negative adults, had recently had acute infections or vaccinations. Sorted-subset replicate PCRs used roughly 210 ng of genomic DNA. This amount corresponded to approximately 30,000 T cell genomes. TCRdb's table, derived via immunoSEQ multiplex PCR, lists solely in-frame clones and lacks some. This sample has about 660,000 clones; over 65% occur once, and the top ten carry less than 2%. Points from the study as a whole: An anticipated effect of sequencing depth on clonotype sharing among donors was recognized. Estimated richness was generally greater in naive than memory subsets.

Deletions cut 1 base from V and 3 bases from J, with 13 bases between. CDR3 length: 15 amino acids. Germline assignment: CDR1 SNHLY and CDR2 FYNNEI. Source material: memory CD4+ T cells sorted from blood. The subset here: CD45RA-negative fraction. This TCR was sampled from a young woman in good health. This chain links TRBV2 with TRBJ2-7; D uncertain. This CDR3 reads CASSEEGNEGYEQYF. The CDR3 nucleotides are TGTGCCAGCAGTGAAGAGGGAAACGAAGGCTACGAGCAGTACTTC.